These 8 T cell receptor beta chains were all obtained from the same sample, sequenced in a study of blood T cell repertoires in COVID-19. The repertoire was sequenced with immunoSEQ multiplex PCR; TCRdb's copy has only in-frame clones and lacks some. Of roughly 250,000 clones in the sample, around 87% are singletons; the top ten hold under 3%. Sequenced sample: PBMCs or T cells enriched from blood (not recorded which). These receptors were taken from a woman between 18 and 29 years old who had recovered from COVID-19.

This rearrangement joins TRBV2 to TRBJ2-7; a weak D match, TRBD2 (5 bases). Trimming cost V 6 bases and J 2 bases, with 8 bases left between them. This CDR3 is 12 amino acids long. Germline CDR1 and CDR2: SNHLY and FYNNEI. The CDR3 bases are TGTGCCAGCAGAGGAGGCCCCTACGAGCAGTACTTC. It yields the protein CASRGGPYEQYF.

The chain couples TRBV5-4 to TRBJ1-2, with D tentatively TRBD1 (5 bases). V dropped 4 bases and J dropped 8 bases, with 12 bases sitting between them. From germline, CDR1 is SGHNT and CDR2 YYREEE (reference sequence). The CDR3 loop spans 12 amino acids. The CDR3 region is CASSTAGYGYTF. Written as DNA, the CDR3 is TGTGCCAGCAGCACCGCAGGGTACGGCTACACCTTC.

The rearrangement uses TRBV7-6 and TRBJ1-2; possible D gene TRBD1, 6 bases. The CDR3 consists of 18 residues. Germline CDR1 SGHVS, CDR2 FNYEAQ. Trimming shortened V by 1 base and J by 4 bases, and 22 bases separated the two germline ends. CDR3: CASSLDVSGGGRPYGYTF. For the CDR3, the DNA is TGTGCCAGCAGCTTAGATGTATCGGGGGGCGGACGTCCCTATGGCTACACCTTC.

This chain joins TRBV19 and TRBJ1-4; 7 nucleotides agree with TRBD1. This CDR3 contains 15 residues. Germline trimming cut 6 bases from V and 4 bases from J; bases unmatched to any gene: 8. From germline, CDR1 is LNHDA and CDR2 SQIVND (reference sequence). The CDR3 spells CASSSPGQFNEKLFF. In nucleotides, the CDR3 is TGTGCCAGTAGCAGCCCGGGACAGTTTAATGAAAAACTGTTTTTT.

The gene calls are TRBV29-1 and TRBJ1-2; 9 bases match TRBD1. The CDR3 spans 16 residues. Trimming at V came to 3 bases and at J to 4 bases, leaving 12 bases not matched to a gene. Germline CDR1 is SQVTM and CDR2 is ANQGSEA. The CDR3 bases are TGCAGCGTTGATCCCCCTAACAGGGGGCGCGTCTATGGCTACACCTTC. Translated: CSVDPPNRGRVYGYTF.

This clone has only one observation. V gene TRBV10-2 combines with J gene TRBJ2-1, with D tentatively TRBD1 (5 bases). This CDR3 comprises 13 residues. V lost 6 bases to trimming and J lost 6 bases, with 12 bases between them. The germline CDR1 and CDR2 sequences are WSHSY and SAAADI. In DNA form, the CDR3 reads TGCGCCAGCAGGGACACCCAAGGCAATGAGCAGTTCTTC. Its protein is CASRDTQGNEQFF.

This clone was seen only once. The chain links TRBV5-5 to TRBJ2-7; D perhaps matches TRBD1 (6 bases). Germline V gives CDR1 SGHKS, CDR2 YYEKEE (reference sequence). The germline V and J ends were trimmed by 3 bases and 1 base, with 11 bases remaining between them. The CDR3 has 14 residues. The CDR3 DNA is TGTGCCAGCAGCTCGCTTCAGGGGTCCTACGAGCAGTACTTC. Translated, it gives CASSSLQGSYEQYF.

The chain has TRBV9 and TRBJ1-2; possibly TRBD1 for D (6 bases). Per the germline V gene, CDR1 is SGDLS and CDR2 is YYNGEE. V was cut by 6 bases and J by 2 bases, with 14 bases left in between. The CDR3 length is 14 residues. The CDR3 spells CASNRGGANYGYTF. CDR3 bases: TGTGCCAGCAACCGGGGGGGGGCCAACTATGGCTACACCTTC.